The 21 T cell receptor beta chains listed next were all sequenced from one sample in a study of blood T cell repertoires in COVID-19. Assay used: immunoSEQ multiplex PCR; TCRdb lists only in-frame clones, some missing. The table shows roughly 290,000 clones, with roughly 88% occurring only once. Sequencing was carried out using PBMCs or T cells enriched from blood (not recorded which). All receptors derive from a woman under 40 who had recovered from COVID-19.

V usage is TRBV5-1 and J usage is TRBJ1-2, with 12 positions matching TRBD1. The V segment lost 4 bases and the J segment 6 bases; nucleotides outside the gene matches: 7. The length of the CDR3 is 15 residues. The germline V gene encodes CDR1 SGHRS and CDR2 YFSETQ. The CDR3 DNA reads TGCGCCAGCAGCCTAACCGGGACAGGGGGCAATGGCTACACCTTC. It specifies CASSLTGTGGNGYTF.

CDR3: CAWSRLGGRSNQPQHF. The DNA for the CDR3 is TGTGCCTGGAGTAGATTGGGGGGACGGAGCAATCAGCCCCAGCATTTT. J is TRBJ1-5 and V is TRBV30, with D possibly being TRBD1 (5 bases). Trimming cost V 2 bases and J 1 base, with 15 bases left between them. In germline, CDR1 is GTSNPN, CDR2 SVGIG (reference sequence). This CDR3 is 16 amino acids long.

The V call is TRBV30, the J call TRBJ2-5; D unclear. V was trimmed by 0 bases and J by 1 base, leaving 9 bases between them. From germline, CDR1 is GTSNPN and CDR2 SVGIG (reference sequence). The CDR3 has 14 amino acids. CDR3 region: CAWSVQQSQETQYF. Written as DNA, the CDR3 is TGTGCCTGGAGTGTACAGCAATCCCAAGAGACCCAGTACTTC.

This chain connects TRBV7-9 to TRBJ1-2; TRBD1 matches 12 bases. This CDR3 region has 15 residues. V lost 3 bases and J lost 7; bases outside the gene matches: 6. Per the germline V gene, CDR1 is SEHNR and CDR2 is FQNEAQ (reference sequence). This chain's CDR3 is CASSFRDRGPLGYTF. CDR3 in DNA: TGTGCCAGCAGCTTTAGGGACAGGGGGCCCCTTGGCTACACCTTC.

Notes on this clone: Relative to the germline gene, one junction end is altered; a read error may explain this. CDR3 coding DNA: TGTGCCAGCAGTTTAAATTTAGGGGCAAATTGGAACTTC. Protein: CASSLNLGANWNF. This sequence joins TRBV12-3 or TRBV12-4 and TRBJ1-2, with a possible D match to TRBD1 (5 bases). This CDR3 spans 13 amino acids.

The chain combines TRBV4-2 with TRBJ2-1; 7 positions agree with TRBD2. Germline values: CDR1 LGHNA, CDR2 YNFKEQ. CDR3 size: 16 residues. The trim removed 4 bases at V and 5 bases at J, leaving 11 bases unmatched. Here the CDR3 reads CASSRRAAGANNEQFF. Written as DNA, the CDR3 is TGTGCCAGCAGCCGCCGAGCGGCGGGAGCCAACAATGAGCAGTTCTTC.

This clone has a handful of counts. V is TRBV28 and J is TRBJ2-7, with D maybe TRBD2 (5 bases). The CDR3 spans 16 residues. Germline loops: CDR1 MDHEN, CDR2 SYDVKM. Trimming removed 5 bases at V and 3 bases at J, with 20 bases between. Here the CDR3 DNA reads TGTGCCAGCAGTCTCCGGGATAGGCACCCCCGCTACGAGCAGTACTTC. Its translation: CASSLRDRHPRYEQYF. Full variable domain (rest looked up from reference TRBV28 and TRBJ2-7): DVKVTQSSRYLVKRTGEKVFLECVQDMDHENMFWYRQDPGLGLRLIYFSYDVKMKEKGDIPEGYSVSREKKERFSLILESASTNQTSMYLCASSLRDRHPRYEQYFGPGTRLTVT.

V and J are TRBV30 and TRBJ1-6; TRBD1 might be the D (5 bases). CDR3 length: 15 amino acids. Looked up from germline, CDR1 is GTSNPN and CDR2 is SVGIG (reference sequence). The V end lost 2 bases, the J end lost 3 bases, and 11 bases lay between the germline ends. CDR3 amino acids: CAWSYTGVYNSPLHF. CDR3 coding DNA: TGTGCCTGGAGTTATACGGGGGTCTATAATTCACCCCTCCACTTT.

This sequence joins TRBV28 and TRBJ1-4, with unresolved D. The CDR3 contains 17 residues. Trimming removed 1 base from V and 1 base from J, with 13 bases in between. In germline, CDR1 is MDHEN, CDR2 SYDVKM. The CDR3 DNA reads as TGTGCCAGCAGTTTATTCAGTTTGGCAGTAACTAATGAAAAACTGTTTTTT. Its protein is CASSLFSLAVTNEKLFF.

The chain is built from TRBV10-3 and TRBJ1-5; TRBD1 matches at 7 bases. The CDR3 length is 14 residues. The germline V gene encodes CDR1 ENHRY and CDR2 SYGVKD. Trimming removed 10 bases from V and 1 base from J; junction bases left unmatched: 7. CDR3 loop: CATQGDGSNQPQHF. The CDR3 DNA sequence: TGTGCCACTCAGGGGGACGGGAGCAATCAGCCCCAGCATTTT.

Here the CDR3 reads CASSQRGQKSSTDTQYF. The CDR3 bases are TGTGCCAGCAGCCAACGAGGACAGAAATCCAGCACAGATACGCAGTATTTT. J is TRBJ2-3 and V is TRBV3-1 (or the pseudogene TRBV3-2), with D perhaps TRBD1 (6 bases). V gave up 2 bases and J gave up 0 bases, with 15 bases separating them. Germline V gene sequence: CDR1 LGHDT, CDR2 YNNKEL (reference sequence). There are 17 residues in the CDR3.

This chain links TRBV27 with TRBJ2-1; weak D call: TRBD2 (6 bases). The CDR3 spans 20 residues. Trimming stripped 5 bases from V and 4 bases from J, with 30 bases between. The V gene's germline CDR1 is MNHEY and CDR2 SMNVEV (reference sequence). As DNA, the CDR3 is TGTGCCAGCAGTCCAACCTTAGCGGAACTTAGCCCTTACGGTTACAATGAGCAGTTCTTC. It translates to CASSPTLAELSPYGYNEQFF.

The V gene is TRBV28, the J gene TRBJ1-6, with a possible D match to TRBD1 (5 bases). The CDR3 has 15 amino acids. CDR1 and CDR2 from the germline V gene are MDHEN and SYDVKM. V lost 2 bases, J lost 14 bases, and 19 bases lay in between. CDR3 protein: CASSLPQGGDRALHF. The CDR3 coding sequence is TGTGCCAGCAGTTTACCGCAGGGAGGAGATAGGGCCCTCCACTTT.

This chain links TRBV10-2 with TRBJ2-5; D remains unclear. Germline CDR1 reads WSHSY; CDR2 reads SAAADI. Trimming left V 6 bases short and J 1 base short, with 9 bases between. There are 13 residues in the CDR3. DNA of the CDR3: TGCGCCAGCAGCCGACACGTCCAAGAGACCCAGTACTTC. Amino acids: CASSRHVQETQYF.

In this sample, this clone turned up a few times. J is TRBJ2-1 and V is TRBV5-1; D may be TRBD1 (5 bases). CDR3 length: 15 amino acids. Trimming stripped 2 bases from V and 2 bases from J, with 11 bases between. The germline gives CDR1 SGHRS, CDR2 YFSETQ. The DNA for the CDR3 is TGCGCCAGCAGCTTAGAGACAGTGACCTACAATGAGCAGTTCTTC. As protein: CASSLETVTYNEQFF.

This clone was seen only once. This chain uses TRBV3-1 (or the pseudogene TRBV3-2) with TRBJ1-6; possible D gene TRBD1, 6 bases. Germline CDR1 LGHDT, CDR2 YNNKEL (reference sequence). This CDR3 spans 14 amino acids. Trimming took off 1 base at V and 6 bases at J, with 7 bases between the two ends. The CDR3 DNA reads as TGTGCCAGCAGCCAAGGACAGGTTAATTCACCCCTCCACTTT. It is translated as CASSQGQVNSPLHF.

The chain couples TRBV3-1 (or the pseudogene TRBV3-2) to TRBJ2-7, with TRBD2 identical over 11 bases. The trim removed 2 bases at V and 4 bases at J, leaving 4 bases unmatched. The CDR3 consists of 15 residues. The germline gives CDR1 LGHDT, CDR2 YNNKEL (reference sequence). This CDR3 is CASSQTIAGGYEQYF. The CDR3 region has the DNA TGTGCCAGCAGCCAAACGATAGCGGGAGGGTACGAGCAGTACTTC.

J is TRBJ2-3 and V is TRBV20-1; the D gene is possibly TRBD2 (5 bases). Per germline, CDR1 DFQATT and CDR2 SNEGSKA (reference sequence). The CDR3 consists of 14 residues. V lost 3 bases and J lost 2, with 12 bases in between. The DNA for the CDR3 is TGCAGTGCTAGTGCTCAGCGGATCACAGATACGCAGTATTTT. Amino acid sequence: CSASAQRITDTQYF.

The genes are TRBV28 and TRBJ2-1; a weak D match, TRBD2 (6 bases). Trimming removed 7 bases from V and 4 bases from J, with 11 bases in between. CDR3 length: 13 residues. Germline CDR1 reads MDHEN; CDR2 reads SYDVKM. CDR3 coding DNA: TGTGCCAGCAACCTCGGGACTTACAATGAGCAGTTCTTC. It encodes CASNLGTYNEQFF.

This rearrangement joins TRBV27 to TRBJ2-1; TRBD2 matches at 7 bases. CDR1 and CDR2 from the germline V gene are MNHEY and SMNVEV (reference sequence). This CDR3 is 15 amino acids long. Trimming removed 2 bases from V and 6 bases from J; junction bases left unmatched: 7. The CDR3 nucleotides read TGTGCCAGCAGTTTAACGGGACTAATGGGCAATGAGCAGTTCTTC. It codes for CASSLTGLMGNEQFF.

This clone has just one count. For the CDR3, the DNA is TGTGCCAGCAGCCTTCAAGGGGTTGGGGAGACCCAGTACTTC. Its protein product is CASSLQGVGETQYF. The chain has TRBV5-4 and TRBJ2-5; D is possibly TRBD1 (5 bases). Deletions cut 4 bases from V and 5 bases from J, with 15 bases between. The CDR3 extends over 14 amino acids. Germline CDR1 and CDR2: SGHNT and YYREEE (reference sequence).